These 29 T cell receptor beta chains originate from one sample sequenced in a study of OX40 agonist ivuxolimab in advanced cancers. Assay used: immunoSEQ multiplex PCR; TCRdb lists only in-frame clones, some missing. The sample includes approximately 90,000 clones, less than 95% of them seen just once. The sequenced sample was CD4+ or CD8+ T cells sorted from blood, obtained in a trial of the OX40 agonist ivuxolimab. These receptors were obtained from an adult with an advanced solid tumor such as melanoma, head and neck, liver or kidney cancer.

The V gene is TRBV5-1, the J gene TRBJ1-1, with 7 bases matching TRBD1. There are 16 residues in the CDR3. Germline CDR1 is SGHRS and CDR2 is YFSETQ. The V and J ends lost 2 bases and 0 bases, in that order; junction bases with no gene match: 7. The CDR3, as DNA: TGCGCCAGCAGCTTTACAGGGGCTATAATGAACACTGAAGCTTTCTTT. It codes for CASSFTGAIMNTEAFF.

The V gene is TRBV7-9, the J gene TRBJ2-3; D gene uncertain. The CDR3 covers 15 residues. The V end was cut by 0 bases, the J end by 0 bases, with 7 bases between. Germline CDR1 reads SEHNR; CDR2 reads FQNEAQ (reference sequence). CDR3 coding DNA: TGTGCCAGCAGCTTAGCCATAGGCAGCACAGATACGCAGTATTTT. It translates to CASSLAIGSTDTQYF.

This chain connects TRBV5-1 to TRBJ2-2, with 8 bases matching TRBD1. CDR3 length: 14 amino acids. From germline, CDR1 is SGHRS and CDR2 YFSETQ. The J segment lost 6 bases and the V segment lost 4 bases, leaving 5 bases of the junction unmatched. The CDR3 loop reads CASSVKQGAGELFF. In DNA, the CDR3 is TGCGCCAGCAGCGTCAAACAGGGGGCCGGGGAGCTGTTTTTT. The whole variable domain, filled in from reference TRBV5-1 and TRBJ2-2, reads KAGVTQTPRYLIKTRGQQVTLSCSPISGHRSVSWYQQTPGQGLQFLFEYFSETQRNKGNFPGRFSGRQFSNSRSEMNVSTLELGDSALYLCASSVKQGAGELFFGEGSRLTVL.

The chain couples TRBV5-4 to TRBJ1-1, with D possibly matching TRBD1 (6 bases). CDR1 and CDR2 from the germline V gene are SGHNT and YYREEE (reference sequence). The CDR3 is 16 amino acids. V dropped 0 bases and J dropped 5 bases, with 17 bases sitting between them. The chain's CDR3 is CASSLVAGGGWTEAFF. The CDR3 nucleotides are TGTGCCAGCAGCTTGGTGGCGGGGGGCGGATGGACTGAAGCTTTCTTT. Combining the CDR3 with reference TRBV5-4 and TRBJ1-1 gives the whole variable domain ETGVTQSPTHLIKTRGQQVTLRCSSQSGHNTVSWYQQALGQGPQFIFQYYREEENGRGNFPPRFSGLQFPNYSSELNVNALELDDSALYLCASSLVAGGGWTEAFFGQGTRLTVV.

This chain joins TRBV2 and TRBJ2-4; D is possibly TRBD1 (6 bases). The V end was cut by 2 bases, the J end by 2 bases, with 13 bases between. CDR3 length: 16 residues. CDR1 and CDR2 from the germline V gene are SNHLY and FYNNEI. For the CDR3, the DNA is TGTGCCAGCAGTGAACGTGACAGGTGGACCAAAAACATTCAGTACTTC. Its protein is CASSERDRWTKNIQYF.

The rearrangement joins TRBV4-2 to TRBJ1-3; TRBD1 aligns across 8 bases. The CDR3 is 16 amino acids. Germline loops: CDR1 LGHNA, CDR2 YNFKEQ. The trim removed 5 bases at V and 4 bases at J, leaving 10 bases unmatched. DNA of the CDR3: TGTGCCAGCAGCAAAGGACAGGGTGTCGTCGGAAACACCATATATTTT. This codes for CASSKGQGVVGNTIYF.

V usage is TRBV27 and J usage is TRBJ1-2; maybe TRBD1 (6 bases). V dropped 2 bases and J dropped 3 bases, with 10 bases sitting between them. Germline CDR1 is MNHEY and CDR2 is SMNVEV (reference sequence). The CDR3 spans 14 residues. The CDR3 here is CASSLVGADYGYTF. CDR3 DNA: TGTGCCAGCAGTTTAGTGGGGGCGGACTATGGCTACACCTTC.

The CDR3 nucleotides are TGTGCCAGCAGCTTAGCCTCGGGTGTTAATATCGAGCAGTACTTC. It specifies CASSLASGVNIEQYF. This chain joins TRBV7-2 and TRBJ2-7; D is ambiguous. Between the trimmed V and J ends, which lost 0 bases and 6 bases, there was a span of 15 bases. This CDR3 is 15 amino acids long. Germline-derived CDR1 and CDR2 are SGHTA and FQGNSA.

The rearrangement links TRBV2 to TRBJ1-4; 7 nucleotides match TRBD1. Losses at the gene ends were 1 base for V and 7 bases for J; bases not matched to a gene: 12. This CDR3 has 17 residues. CDR1 and CDR2 from the germline V gene are SNHLY and FYNNEI. The CDR3 DNA sequence: TGTGCCAGCAGTGAAGGGGCAGGGGGGGCGTCATTTGAAAAACTGTTTTTT. Translated: CASSEGAGGASFEKLFF.

The rearrangement links TRBV27 to TRBJ2-1; possible D gene TRBD2, 5 bases. V was shortened by 3 bases and J by 4 bases, with 10 bases between the two germline ends. From germline, CDR1 is MNHEY and CDR2 SMNVEV (reference sequence). The CDR3 extends over 14 amino acids. Here the CDR3 reads CASSFRGRYNEQFF. The CDR3 region has the DNA TGTGCCAGCAGTTTCCGGGGTCGATACAATGAGCAGTTCTTC.

This chain uses TRBV28 with TRBJ1-1; maybe TRBD1 (5 bases). CDR3 length: 14 amino acids. Germline CDR1 is MDHEN and CDR2 is SYDVKM. V dropped 4 bases and J dropped 4 bases, with 13 bases sitting between them. This chain's CDR3 is CASSSPSGGTEAFF. CDR3 nucleotides: TGTGCCAGCAGTTCACCCTCCGGGGGCACTGAAGCTTTCTTT.

This clone was recorded once. V and J are TRBV28 and TRBJ1-4; D is ambiguous. The germline V gene has CDR1 MDHEN and CDR2 SYDVKM. The V end was cut by 5 bases, the J end by 6 bases, with 13 bases between. The CDR3 runs 14 residues. This chain's CDR3 is CASSAHQADEKLFF. The DNA of the CDR3 is TGTGCCAGCAGTGCCCATCAGGCCGATGAAAAACTGTTTTTT.

The chain joins TRBV28 to TRBJ1-2, with a tentative D call TRBD1 (5 bases). V was shortened by 4 bases and J by 5 bases, with 11 bases between the two germline ends. The CDR3 totals 13 residues. Germline V gene data show CDR1 as MDHEN and CDR2 as SYDVKM. The CDR3 here is CASSSGTEYGYTF. The CDR3 bases are TGTGCCAGCAGTTCCGGGACTGAATATGGCTACACCTTC.

The chain employs TRBV28 and TRBJ2-5; the D gene is possibly TRBD1 (8 bases). Germline assignment: CDR1 MDHEN and CDR2 SYDVKM. V gave up 2 bases and J gave up 3 bases, with 13 bases separating them. The CDR3 length is 15 residues. This CDR3 reads CASSLGGDRKETQYF. CDR3 coding DNA: TGTGCCAGCAGTTTAGGGGGGGACAGGAAAGAGACCCAGTACTTC.

The CDR3 region is CATRRGVYSNQPQHF. The CDR3 DNA is TGTGCCACCCGACGCGGGGTCTATAGCAATCAGCCCCAGCATTTT. This sequence joins TRBV19 and TRBJ1-5; D uncertain. Trimming cost V 10 bases and J 0 bases, with 16 bases left between them. The CDR3 sequence is 15 residues long. Germline V gives CDR1 LNHDA, CDR2 SQIVND (reference sequence).

V and J are TRBV9 and TRBJ2-1; the D gene could be TRBD1 or TRBD2 (5 bases each). The germline V gene encodes CDR1 SGDLS and CDR2 YYNGEE. This CDR3 has 15 residues. Trimming pared 6 bases from V and 6 bases from J, leaving 19 bases between. The CDR3 DNA reads TGTGCCAGCAACCTGGGACCCCTGGGTTTCAATGAGCAGTTCTTC. It codes for CASNLGPLGFNEQFF.

This chain joins TRBV30 and TRBJ1-5; D unresolved. In germline, CDR1 is GTSNPN, CDR2 SVGIG (reference sequence). Trimming stripped 1 base from V and 3 bases from J, with 10 bases between. CDR3 size: 14 residues. The CDR3 nucleotides read TGTGCCTGGAGTGACTCCGGCCTCAATCAGCCCCAGCATTTT. Residues: CAWSDSGLNQPQHF.

In this sample, this clone turned up once. The chain is built from TRBV6-1 and TRBJ2-5; TRBD2 aligns across 11 bases. The V gene's germline CDR1 is MNHNS and CDR2 SASEGT. The CDR3 covers 19 residues. The trim removed 2 bases at V and 3 bases at J, leaving 14 bases unmatched. CDR3 loop: CASSEYRTSGSPLKETQYF. CDR3 DNA sequence: TGTGCCAGCAGTGAATATCGCACTAGCGGGAGTCCCCTGAAAGAGACCCAGTACTTC.

J is TRBJ1-1 and V is TRBV5-8; 7 nucleotides agree with TRBD1. V dropped 4 bases and J dropped 4; count of bases not matched to a gene: 16. The CDR3 is 17 amino acids. Germline CDR1 SGHTS, CDR2 YDEGEE. The CDR3 DNA is TGTGCCAGCAGCCCCGATAGGGGGCGTTACGGGAGCACTGAAGCTTTCTTT. Protein product: CASSPDRGRYGSTEAFF.

The gene calls are TRBV23-1 and TRBJ2-1; perhaps D is TRBD1 or TRBD2 (7 bases each). TRBV23-1 is treated as an ORF (open reading frame) with a function not yet certain. The ends were cut back, 5 bases at V and 4 bases at J, with 15 bases in the middle. The CDR3 is 15 residues long. CDR3 amino acids: CASSKRDSNYNEQFF. Here the CDR3 DNA reads TGCGCCAGCAGTAAGCGGGACAGTAATTACAATGAGCAGTTCTTC.

On this clone itself: Other DNA sequences of this sample code for an identical CDR3. This chain connects TRBV5-6 to TRBJ2-7; no reliable D call. The CDR3 loop spans 13 amino acids. V gave up 0 bases and J gave up 0 bases, with 4 bases separating them. Per germline, CDR1 SGHDT and CDR2 YYEEEE. CDR3 in amino acids: CASSLASSYEQYF. The CDR3 bases are TGTGCCAGCAGCTTGGCCAGCTCCTACGAGCAGTACTTC.

The V and J genes are TRBV19 and TRBJ1-2; tentative D call: TRBD1 (5 bases). CDR3 length equals 14 residues. CDR1 and CDR2 from the germline V gene are LNHDA and SQIVND (reference sequence). V lost 5 bases and J 8 bases, leaving 18 bases between the germline ends. Here the CDR3 reads CASSGSDKIGGYTF. The CDR3 DNA reads as TGTGCCAGTAGTGGATCGGACAAAATAGGGGGCTACACCTTC.

V usage is TRBV5-1 and J usage is TRBJ2-2; tentatively, D is TRBD1 (6 bases). V shed 2 bases and J shed 0 bases, with 11 bases lying between them. Germline loops: CDR1 SGHRS, CDR2 YFSETQ. The CDR3 length is 16 residues. For the CDR3, the DNA is TGCGCCAGCAGCTTCGGACAGTTAACGAACACCGGGGAGCTGTTTTTT. Encoded protein: CASSFGQLTNTGELFF.

The rearrangement links TRBV6-5 to TRBJ1-1; D gene uncertain. CDR1 and CDR2 (germline): MNHEY, SVGAGI. V gave up 2 bases and J gave up 7 bases, with 11 bases separating them. The CDR3 contains 13 residues. The CDR3 DNA follows: TGTGCCAGCAGTTACGAGGCGCCGGTTGAAGCTTTCTTT. Encoded protein: CASSYEAPVEAFF.

The chain recombines TRBV20-1 with TRBJ2-3; D ambiguous. Germline V CDR1 and CDR2: DFQATT, SNEGSKA (reference sequence). Trimming removed 3 bases at V and 3 bases at J, with 4 bases between. The CDR3 totals 11 residues. CDR3 in DNA: TGCAGTGCTAGCTTTACAGATACGCAGTATTTT. The encoded protein is CSASFTDTQYF.

The V gene is TRBV11-2, the J gene TRBJ1-2; maybe TRBD1 (5 bases). The length of the CDR3 is 13 residues. Germline V CDR1 and CDR2: SGHAT, FQNNGV. The V end was cut by 4 bases, the J end by 6 bases, with 12 bases between. CDR3 protein: CASSSGLGNGYTF. The DNA of the CDR3 is TGTGCCAGCAGCTCGGGACTTGGGAATGGCTACACCTTC.

This clone was counted a few times. CDR3 coding DNA: TGTGCCAGCAGGGGGCTTACGAGTGGCTACACCTTC. This codes for CASRGLTSGYTF. This chain uses TRBV6-6 with TRBJ1-2; a weak D match, TRBD1 (5 bases). Germline CDR1 and CDR2: MNHNY and SVGAGI (reference sequence). This CDR3 region has 12 residues. V was pared by 6 bases and J by 7 bases, with 12 bases between.

The chain uses TRBV5-1 and TRBJ1-1, with D hard to call. Germline loops: CDR1 SGHRS, CDR2 YFSETQ. The CDR3 has 15 amino acids. Trimming took 4 bases from V and 0 from J, leaving 13 bases between them. CDR3 loop: CASSATARVNTEAFF. CDR3 nucleotide sequence: TGCGCCAGCAGCGCAACGGCTAGGGTGAACACTGAAGCTTTCTTT. Complete variable domain (other parts from reference TRBV5-1 and TRBJ1-1): KAGVTQTPRYLIKTRGQQVTLSCSPISGHRSVSWYQQTPGQGLQFLFEYFSETQRNKGNFPGRFSGRQFSNSRSEMNVSTLELGDSALYLCASSATARVNTEAFFGQGTRLTVV.

V usage is TRBV18 and J usage is TRBJ2-5; D is uncertain. V lost 2 bases and J 5 bases, leaving 12 bases between the germline ends. Germline lookup yields CDR1 KGHSH and CDR2 LQKENI. CDR3 length equals 14 residues. This CDR3 reads CASSPSRARETQYF. The CDR3 coding sequence is TGTGCCAGCTCACCAAGTAGGGCTCGGGAGACCCAGTACTTC.